This TCR beta chain was documented in a study of control samples from healthy donors and cancer patients. Measured with immunoSEQ multiplex PCR; TCRdb has only the in-frame clones, and not every one. The sample has some 64,000 clones, around 87% seen once. This CDR3 is built from 13 residues. V lost 1 base to trimming and J lost 3 bases, with 6 bases between them. The chain couples TRBV12-3 or TRBV12-4 to TRBJ2-5; the D gene is possibly TRBD1 (5 bases). The sequenced material came from PBMCs. The clonotype comes from a woman aged 45 to 65 with head and neck cancer. CDR3 protein: CASSLGQKETQYF. DNA of the CDR3: TGTGCCAGCAGTTTAGGACAGAAAGAGACCCAGTACTTC.